One sample yielded the 31 T cell receptor beta chains listed below, sequenced in a study of cytomegalovirus exposure and HLA in healthy donors. Researchers ran the PCR with 60 Vbeta and 13 Jbeta primers. Some clones are missing from TCRdb's copy, which holds only in-frame ones; the method was immunoSEQ multiplex PCR. The sample contains nearly 300,000 clones, roughly 85% of which appear only once. The material sequenced was PBMCs. The receptors originated from a man aged 40-49 years in good health and CMV-seropositive.

The chain recombines TRBV27 with TRBJ2-7; TRBD1 matches 8 bases. This CDR3 is built from 13 residues. The V gene's germline CDR1 is MNHEY and CDR2 SMNVEV (reference sequence). The junction had 5 bases not matched to a gene; V was cut back by 6 bases and J by 4 bases. CDR3 coding DNA: TGTGCCAGCAGAATTACAGGGGGGTACGAGCAGTACTTC. This codes for CASRITGGYEQYF.

V and J are TRBV29-1 and TRBJ2-1; D might be TRBD2 (6 bases). The germline V gene encodes CDR1 SQVTM and CDR2 ANQGSEA. CDR3 length: 12 amino acids. With 3 bases removed from V and 7 bases from J, the gap between germline ends came to 10 bases. The CDR3 sequence is CSVDQRGNEQFF. The CDR3 DNA follows: TGCAGCGTTGATCAACGGGGGAATGAGCAGTTCTTC.

This chain connects TRBV6-1 to TRBJ1-5, with D unclear. The CDR3 loop spans 14 amino acids. V was pared by 3 bases and J by 3 bases, with 9 bases between. CDR1 and CDR2 from the germline V gene are MNHNS and SASEGT. The CDR3 here is CASSEVQYNQPQHF. The CDR3, as DNA: TGTGCCAGCAGTGAGGTACAGTACAATCAGCCCCAGCATTTT.

This clone was found a few times. The chain uses TRBV28 and TRBJ2-1; 8 positions match TRBD2. CDR1 is MDHEN, CDR2 SYDVKM, per germline. The CDR3 is made up of 13 amino acids. The ends lost 10 bases at V and 4 bases at J; junction bases unmatched: 6. The CDR3 here is CANRVAGYNEQFF. The CDR3 nucleotides are TGTGCCAACCGGGTAGCGGGATACAATGAGCAGTTCTTC.

The chain links TRBV7-3 to TRBJ2-3; 10 bases are a match to TRBD2. The CDR3 spans 16 residues. The V gene end was trimmed by 4 bases and the J gene end by 1 base; junction bases not matched to a gene: 5. The V gene's germline CDR1 is SGHTA and CDR2 FQGTGA. The CDR3 DNA sequence: TGTGCCAGCAGCTCTAGGACTAGCGGAGGCACAGATACGCAGTATTTT. This translates into CASSSRTSGGTDTQYF.

The chain is built from TRBV7-3 and TRBJ2-3, with TRBD2 matching 13 bases. Germline loops: CDR1 SGHTA, CDR2 FQGTGA. The CDR3 covers 16 residues. With 4 bases clipped from V and 1 base from J, the junction kept 2 bases outside the gene matches. The CDR3 protein is CASSSGLAGRTDTQYF. CDR3 in DNA: TGTGCCAGCAGCTCGGGACTAGCGGGACGCACAGATACGCAGTATTTT.

This clone has only one observation. This chain links TRBV2 with TRBJ1-1, with TRBD1 identical over 12 bases. Unmatched junction bases numbered 6, after V lost 6 bases and J lost 4 bases. Germline V gene data show CDR1 as SNHLY and CDR2 as FYNNEI. CDR3 size: 15 residues. The CDR3 reads CASRRDRGQRTEAFF. The CDR3, as DNA: TGTGCCAGCAGAAGGGACAGGGGGCAACGCACTGAAGCTTTCTTT.

This clone was found a few times. The chain is built from TRBV19 and TRBJ1-1; perhaps TRBD1 as D (5 bases). This CDR3 has 14 residues. Trimming pared 5 bases from V and 0 bases from J, leaving 10 bases between. Germline loops: CDR1 LNHDA, CDR2 SQIVND (reference sequence). Written as DNA, the CDR3 is TGTGCCAGTAGTCCCAGGGTGCTGAACACTGAAGCTTTCTTT. As protein: CASSPRVLNTEAFF.

Here the CDR3 reads CASSGRQGFSSTDTQYF. The CDR3 coding sequence is TGTGCCAGCAGCGGGCGACAGGGGTTCTCTAGCACAGATACGCAGTATTTT. This rearrangement joins TRBV7-2 to TRBJ2-3; 8 bases are shared with TRBD1. CDR3 length equals 17 residues. Germline-derived CDR1 and CDR2 are SGHTA and FQGNSA. V lost 5 bases, J lost 0 bases, and 10 bases stayed unmatched.

The chain has TRBV4-1 and TRBJ1-1; D is uncertain. The CDR3 contains 13 residues. V was clipped by 4 bases and J by 0 bases, with 6 bases between them. Germline values: CDR1 MGHRA, CDR2 YSYEKL. In DNA form, the CDR3 reads TGCGCCAGCAGCCTAAACTTGAACACTGAAGCTTTCTTT. Encoded protein: CASSLNLNTEAFF.

Concerning this clone itself: The CDR3 does not close with the conserved phenylalanine or tryptophan, likely indicating a read error. The genes are TRBV28 and TRBJ2-7; the D gene is possibly TRBD1 (5 bases). This CDR3 region has 13 residues. Germline V CDR1 and CDR2: MDHEN, SYDVKM. Trimming took off 7 bases at V and 1 base at J, with 11 bases between the two ends. CDR3 sequence (DNA): TGTGCCAGCACTCCAGGGTATTCCTACGAGCAGTACCTC. Translated: CASTPGYSYEQYL.

The chain carries TRBV21-1 and TRBJ2-5; the table gives TRBD1 as D, unverified against the DNA. TRBV21-1 is marked as a pseudogene. CDR3 length equals 12 residues. Here the CDR3 reads CASNQGGETQYF. CDR3 bases: TGTGCCAGCAACCAGGGGGGAGAGACCCAGTACTTC.

The chain combines TRBV5-4 with TRBJ2-5; a weak D match, TRBD2 (5 bases). This CDR3 region has 16 residues. V shed 2 bases and J shed 3 bases, with 17 bases lying between them. Germline V CDR1 and CDR2: SGHNT, YYREEE (reference sequence). This CDR3 reads CASSLPLIPGEETQYF. The CDR3 DNA sequence: TGTGCCAGCAGCTTACCCCTGATCCCCGGGGAAGAGACCCAGTACTTC. The whole variable domain, remainder taken from reference TRBV5-4 and TRBJ2-5, is ETGVTQSPTHLIKTRGQQVTLRCSSQSGHNTVSWYQQALGQGPQFIFQYYREEENGRGNFPPRFSGLQFPNYSSELNVNALELDDSALYLCASSLPLIPGEETQYFGPGTRLLVL.

The chain has TRBV2 and TRBJ2-3; 10 positions match TRBD1. Germline V gives CDR1 SNHLY, CDR2 FYNNEI. The V segment lost 6 bases and the J segment 4 bases; nucleotides outside the gene matches: 13. This CDR3 is built from 17 residues. The CDR3 protein is CASSLPRGQGLADTQYF. In DNA form, the CDR3 reads TGTGCCAGCAGCTTGCCCCGGGGACAGGGGTTGGCAGATACGCAGTATTTT.

This clone was seen a single time. The chain carries TRBV28 and TRBJ2-7, with 7 bases aligning to TRBD2. V shed 7 bases and J 2 bases; nucleotides not matched to a gene: 2. Per the germline V gene, CDR1 is MDHEN and CDR2 is SYDVKM. There are 12 residues in the CDR3. Written as DNA, the CDR3 is TGTGCCAGCACGGCGGGAGCCTACGAGCAGTACTTC. As protein: CASTAGAYEQYF.

The chain employs TRBV5-1 and TRBJ2-7, with D tentatively TRBD2 (5 bases). CDR3 length equals 13 residues. With 4 bases removed from V and 5 bases from J, the gap between germline ends came to 13 bases. Germline V gene data show CDR1 as SGHRS and CDR2 as YFSETQ. As DNA, the CDR3 is TGCGCCAGCAGCGAGCCGGGGTCGGACGAGCAGTACTTC. Its protein is CASSEPGSDEQYF. The full variable domain, in which reference TRBV5-1 and TRBJ2-7 provide the parts outside the CDR3, is KAGVTQTPRYLIKTRGQQVTLSCSPISGHRSVSWYQQTPGQGLQFLFEYFSETQRNKGNFPGRFSGRQFSNSRSEMNVSTLELGDSALYLCASSEPGSDEQYFGPGTRLTVT.

The V call is TRBV6-5, the J call TRBJ2-3; 8 bases match TRBD2. The germline CDR1 and CDR2 sequences are MNHEY and SVGAGI. The V and J ends lost 5 bases and 8 bases, in that order; junction bases with no gene match: 12. The CDR3 is 15 residues long. The CDR3 spells CASSLAGSHAGTQYF. The CDR3 DNA is TGTGCCAGCAGTCTAGCGGGTTCCCACGCGGGTACGCAGTATTTT.

This chain links TRBV19 with TRBJ1-4; 8 nucleotides line up with TRBD1. This CDR3 comprises 15 residues. Germline trimming cut 5 bases from V and 5 bases from J; bases unmatched to any gene: 7. In germline, CDR1 is LNHDA, CDR2 SQIVND (reference sequence). CDR3: CASSLPRQGNEKLFF. The CDR3 DNA sequence: TGTGCCAGTAGTCTCCCTCGACAGGGGAATGAAAAACTGTTTTTT.

This clone came up once. This rearrangement joins TRBV5-6 to TRBJ2-5, with 9 bases that match TRBD1. Near its end, the DNA agrees better with TRBJ2-7, so the J call may be wrong. Per germline, CDR1 SGHDT and CDR2 YYEEEE. The CDR3 totals 13 residues. CDR3 nucleotide sequence: TGTGCCAGCAGCTGGGGACAGGGCCACGAGCAGTACTTC. It codes for CASSWGQGHEQYF.

This chain uses TRBV28 with TRBJ1-4; 7 bases match TRBD1. This CDR3 comprises 16 residues. V gave up 7 bases and J gave up 0 bases; unmatched junction bases: 8. Germline V gives CDR1 MDHEN, CDR2 SYDVKM. CDR3 in amino acids: CASNKGAAPTNEKLFF. DNA for the CDR3: TGTGCCAGCAACAAGGGGGCGGCCCCAACTAATGAAAAACTGTTTTTT.

In its sample, this clone was seen once. J is TRBJ2-1 and V is TRBV28; TRBD1 matches at 8 bases. V dropped 5 bases and J dropped 2; count of bases not matched to a gene: 8. This CDR3 region has 16 residues. Germline assignment: CDR1 MDHEN and CDR2 SYDVKM. CDR3 residues: CASSPRQGSTYNEQFF. The CDR3 DNA sequence: TGTGCCAGCAGTCCCCGACAGGGGAGCACCTACAATGAGCAGTTCTTC. Using reference TRBV28 and TRBJ2-1 for the parts outside the CDR3, the full variable domain is DVKVTQSSRYLVKRTGEKVFLECVQDMDHENMFWYRQDPGLGLRLIYFSYDVKMKEKGDIPEGYSVSREKKERFSLILESASTNQTSMYLCASSPRQGSTYNEQFFGPGTRLTVL.

The V and J genes are TRBV4-3 and TRBJ2-3; TRBD2 matches at 8 bases. The ends lost 1 base at V and 5 bases at J; junction bases unmatched: 14. Looked up from germline, CDR1 is LGHNA and CDR2 is YSLEER. CDR3 length: 18 residues. The CDR3 reads CASSQGGHSGTREDTQYF. The DNA for the CDR3 is TGCGCCAGCAGCCAAGGAGGACATAGCGGGACCCGGGAAGATACGCAGTATTTT.

The chain uses TRBV7-6 and TRBJ2-7; 16 bases align to TRBD2. The CDR3 loop spans 19 amino acids. V shed 4 bases and J 6 bases; nucleotides not matched to a gene: 15. Germline V gene data show CDR1 as SGHVS and CDR2 as FNYEAQ. CDR3 sequence (DNA): TGTGCCAGCAGCTCCCCGGGACTAGCGGGAGGGCCAGGGAACGGCGAGCAGTACTTC. Residues: CASSSPGLAGGPGNGEQYF.

In regard to this clone: Other nucleotide sequences in the sample specify the same CDR3. This rearrangement joins TRBV5-1 to TRBJ2-1; D is unresolved. V lost 4 bases and J 5 bases, leaving 10 bases between the germline ends. CDR1 and CDR2 (germline): SGHRS, YFSETQ. The CDR3 totals 13 residues. This chain's CDR3 is CASSGQDNNEQFF. CDR3 DNA: TGCGCCAGCAGCGGGCAGGATAACAATGAGCAGTTCTTC.

This sequence joins TRBV7-2 and TRBJ2-3; 9 bases fit TRBD2. V lost 6 bases to trimming and J lost 4 bases; unmatched junction nucleotides: 5. CDR1 is SGHTA, CDR2 FQGNSA, per germline. This CDR3 has 14 residues. DNA of the CDR3: TGTGCCAGCAGTGTAGCGGGAGTGGCAGATACGCAGTATTTT. This translates into CASSVAGVADTQYF.

The V call is TRBV5-1, the J call TRBJ1-1; D remains unclear. There are 16 residues in the CDR3. In germline, CDR1 is SGHRS, CDR2 YFSETQ. The germline V and J ends were trimmed by 0 bases and 0 bases, with 12 bases remaining between them. The CDR3 DNA reads TGCGCCAGCAGCTTGGATAGGGAGATAGTGAACACTGAAGCTTTCTTT. This encodes CASSLDREIVNTEAFF. Full variable domain (remainder filled in from reference TRBV5-1 and TRBJ1-1): KAGVTQTPRYLIKTRGQQVTLSCSPISGHRSVSWYQQTPGQGLQFLFEYFSETQRNKGNFPGRFSGRQFSNSRSEMNVSTLELGDSALYLCASSLDREIVNTEAFFGQGTRLTVV.

In DNA, the CDR3 is TGTGCCAGCAGACCTAGGGGTGGAAACACCATATATTTT. Its translation is CASRPRGGNTIYF. The rearrangement joins TRBV7-9 to TRBJ1-3; D is possibly TRBD1 (5 bases). The germline V gene has CDR1 SEHNR and CDR2 FQNEAQ (reference sequence). CDR3 length: 13 amino acids. The ends were cut back, 6 bases at V and 3 bases at J, with 9 bases in the middle.

The chain recombines TRBV15 with TRBJ2-7; D is unresolved. The CDR3 extends over 11 amino acids. V lost 1 base to trimming and J lost 7 bases, with 5 bases between them. Germline values: CDR1 LNHNV, CDR2 YYDKDF (reference sequence). The CDR3 DNA follows: TGTGCCACCAGCAGAGCGAGTGAGCAGTACTTC. Amino acid sequence: CATSRASEQYF.

The chain carries TRBV5-6 and TRBJ2-5; D possibly corresponds to TRBD1 (6 bases). There are 14 residues in the CDR3. In germline, CDR1 is SGHDT, CDR2 YYEEEE. Trimming cost V 0 bases and J 7 bases, with 13 bases left between them. As DNA, the CDR3 is TGTGCCAGCAGCTTGGGACAGGTAGCTGGGACCCAGTACTTC. Its translation is CASSLGQVAGTQYF. The full variable domain, completed using reference TRBV5-6 and TRBJ2-5, is DAGVTQSPTHLIKTRGQQVTLRCSPKSGHDTVSWYQQALGQGPQFIFQYYEEEERQRGNFPDRFSGHQFPNYSSELNVNALLLGDSALYLCASSLGQVAGTQYFGPGTRLLVL.

The V and J genes are TRBV14 and TRBJ2-1; 9 positions agree with TRBD2. CDR3 length: 15 amino acids. Germline trimming cut 1 base from V and 5 bases from J; bases unmatched to any gene: 3. Germline lookup yields CDR1 SGHDN and CDR2 FVKESK. The CDR3 reads CASSQVAGVDNEQFF. The CDR3 DNA is TGTGCCAGCAGCCAAGTAGCGGGAGTGGACAATGAGCAGTTCTTC.

In this sample, this clone turned up a few times. The chain joins TRBV19 to TRBJ1-1, with D unclear. V was cut by 3 bases and J by 6 bases, with 8 bases left in between. CDR1 and CDR2 from the germline V gene are LNHDA and SQIVND (reference sequence). The CDR3 spans 12 residues. The CDR3 DNA reads TGTGCCAGTAGTATCGGAGGCGCTGAAGCTTTCTTT. It is translated as CASSIGGAEAFF.